Shown below are 9 T cell receptor beta chains from a single sample sequenced in a study of T-cell reconstitution after alpha-beta-depleted transplantation in children listed by TCRdb under 2016. Library prep was done by PCR. Sequencer: Illumina HiSeq 2500. TCR library preparation used molecular barcoding, with unique molecular identifiers applied to normalize quantification of the TCRbeta repertoire. Starting from the raw public reads, TCRdb applied fastp trimming at Q25, assembled clones with MiXCR and retained in-frame beta chains. Rows with a matching CDR3 protein are joined into one entry that keeps the most common DNA and genes. Recorded for this sample are around 200,000 distinct CDR3 sequences; approximately 6.8% of them occurred a single time. The ten largest clones capture 3% of the sample. Sequences were derived from PBMCs from the stem cell graft donor, sampled from the stem cell graft. The receptor set was obtained from a human donor who donated a stem cell graft to a child with Wiskott-Aldrich syndrome.

This clonotype was seen ten or more times. The chain uses TRBV20-1 and TRBJ2-1, with 7 bases fitting TRBD2. CDR1 is DFQATT, CDR2 SNEGSKA, per germline (reference sequence). This CDR3 has 12 amino acids. J lost 10 bases, V lost 6 bases, and 9 bases had no gene match. CDR3 nucleotides: TGCAGTGCCCTGGGGAGGGGCAGAGAGCAGTTCTTC. It encodes CSALGRGREQFF.

This clonotype was recorded many times. This CDR3 reads CASSLGLGQGAPEAFF. The CDR3 DNA follows: TGCGCCAGCAGCTTGGGTTTAGGGCAGGGCGCCCCTGAAGCTTTCTTT. The chain uses TRBV5-1 and TRBJ1-1; tentatively, D is TRBD1 (5 bases). This CDR3 spans 16 amino acids. The germline V gene has CDR1 SGHRS and CDR2 YFSETQ. The V end was cut by 0 bases, the J end by 6 bases, with 18 bases between. Full variable domain (rest looked up from reference TRBV5-1 and TRBJ1-1): KAGVTQTPRYLIKTRGQQVTLSCSPISGHRSVSWYQQTPGQGLQFLFEYFSETQRNKGNFPGRFSGRQFSNSRSEMNVSTLELGDSALYLCASSLGLGQGAPEAFFGQGTRLTVV.

A word on this clonotype: This clone may be a read error of a much larger clone one base away. The CDR3 here is CANSLRQFSGNTIYF. Written as DNA, the CDR3 is TGTGCCAACAGTTTAAGGCAGTTCTCTGGAAACACCATATATTTT. The V and J genes are TRBV12-3 or TRBV12-4 and TRBJ1-3; no reliable D call. The CDR3 runs 15 residues.

Ten or more counts support this clonotype. The chain joins TRBV6-5 to TRBJ2-1, with 9 bases aligning to TRBD2. This CDR3 has 16 residues. V was clipped by 6 bases and J by 8 bases; unmatched bases: 14. The germline V gene has CDR1 MNHEY and CDR2 SVGAGI. The CDR3 DNA reads as TGTGCCAGCAGCCTCCTTAAGGGACTAGCTGGCGATGAGCAGTTCTTC. Protein sequence: CASSLLKGLAGDEQFF.

The chain is built from TRBV5-1 and TRBJ1-2; D is undetermined. From germline, CDR1 is SGHRS and CDR2 YFSETQ. CDR3 length: 12 amino acids. With 4 bases removed from V and 7 bases from J, the gap between germline ends came to 11 bases. DNA of the CDR3: TGCGCCAGCAGCCCCGATTATTTTGGCTACACCTTC. Protein sequence: CASSPDYFGYTF.

This clonotype showed up many times. The genes are TRBV18 and TRBJ1-1; possible D gene TRBD1, 6 bases. Trimming left V 5 bases short and J 3 bases short, with 10 bases between. The germline CDR1 and CDR2 sequences are KGHSH and LQKENI. The CDR3 runs to 13 residues. This CDR3 is CASSGTRDTEAFF. The CDR3 DNA reads TGTGCCAGCTCAGGGACACGGGACACTGAAGCTTTCTTT.

At least ten counts were recorded for this clonotype. The rearrangement joins TRBV12-3 or TRBV12-4 to TRBJ2-6; tentatively, D is TRBD1 (6 bases). Trimming pared 5 bases from V and 1 base from J, leaving 9 bases between. The CDR3 runs to 15 residues. Here the CDR3 DNA reads TGTGCCAGCAGTGTCACAGGGTCTGGGGCCAACGTCCTGACTTTC. Translating gives CASSVTGSGANVLTF.

This chain uses TRBV7-2 with TRBJ2-7, with D unclear. V shed 5 bases and J shed 6 bases, with 14 bases lying between them. This CDR3 has 13 amino acids. Germline V CDR1 and CDR2: SGHTA, FQGNSA. The CDR3 here is CASSPGRRLEQYF. CDR3 in DNA: TGTGCCAGCAGCCCGGGTAGAAGGCTCGAGCAGTACTTC.

The table lists this clonotype with a few counts. The rearrangement links TRBV3-1 to TRBJ2-7, with a weak D call TRBD2 (5 bases). The CDR3 length is 18 residues. Germline values: CDR1 LGHDT, CDR2 YNNKEL (reference sequence). Trimming removed 1 base at V and 12 bases at J, with 31 bases between. This chain's CDR3 is CASSQGFSTAGVTGRAYF. CDR3 DNA: TGTGCCAGCAGCCAAGGTTTCTCGACGGCCGGAGTAACCGGGCGGGCGTACTTC.